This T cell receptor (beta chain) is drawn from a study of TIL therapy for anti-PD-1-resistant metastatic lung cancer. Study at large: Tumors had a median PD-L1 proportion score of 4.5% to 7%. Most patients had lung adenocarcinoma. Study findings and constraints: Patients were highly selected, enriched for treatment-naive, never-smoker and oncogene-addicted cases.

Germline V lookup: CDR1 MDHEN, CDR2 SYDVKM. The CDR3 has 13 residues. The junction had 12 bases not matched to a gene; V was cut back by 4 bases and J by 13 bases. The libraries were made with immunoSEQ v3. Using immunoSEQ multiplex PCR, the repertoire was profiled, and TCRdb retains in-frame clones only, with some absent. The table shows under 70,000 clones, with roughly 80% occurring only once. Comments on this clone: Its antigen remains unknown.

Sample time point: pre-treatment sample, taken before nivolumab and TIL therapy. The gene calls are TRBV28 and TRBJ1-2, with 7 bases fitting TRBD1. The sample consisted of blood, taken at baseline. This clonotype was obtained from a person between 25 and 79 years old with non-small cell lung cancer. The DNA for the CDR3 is TGTGCCAGCAGTTCTACTCGGGACAGCATGAGCACCTTC. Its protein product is CASSSTRDSMSTF.